These 4 T cell receptor beta chains share one sample of origin, sequenced in a study of regulatory T cells in long-lasting Graves disease. Described time point: newly diagnosed GD, antithyroid drugs for less than 3 months. Following extraction of RNA from PBMCs, that RNA was used to make the TCR library. HTBI primers from iRepertoire and Arm-PCR of CDR3 regions yielded the TCR beta libraries. MiXCR, run by TCRdb on the multiplex PCR reads, gives a single entry per CDR3 protein. The profile covers approximately 480,000 distinct CDR3 sequences, with about a sixth appearing a single time and 9% to 15% taken by the ten largest. The same sample was also used in a study of T cells in Graves' hyperthyroidism and ophthalmopathy.

The source was peripheral blood mononuclear cells (PBMCs), collected at new diagnosis, from a patient treated with antithyroid drugs. These receptors all stem from a middle-aged man with Graves disease.

This clonotype was counted ten times or more. This sequence joins TRBV28 and TRBJ2-7, with D perhaps matching TRBD1 (5 bases). The CDR3 is made up of 13 amino acids. Germline V gene sequence: CDR1 MDHEN, CDR2 SYDVKM. The V gene lost 6 bases and the J gene lost 0 bases, with 9 bases spanning the gap. The CDR3 here is CASSERGSYEQYF. The CDR3 region has the DNA TGTGCCAGCAGCGAAAGGGGCTCCTACGAGCAGTACTTC.

This chain uses TRBV6-1 with TRBJ2-4, with 8 bases that match TRBD2. J gave up 5 bases and V 6 bases, and 9 bases lay outside the gene matches. The CDR3 is made up of 15 amino acids. Germline values: CDR1 MNHNS, CDR2 SASEGT. The CDR3 DNA is TGTGCCAGCAGGTCGGTGCTAGCGGGCCAAAACATTCAGTACTTC. Protein sequence: CASRSVLAGQNIQYF.

This clonotype was detected ten times or more. The rearrangement joins TRBV20-1 to TRBJ2-3, with unresolved D. V was trimmed by 3 bases and J by 2 bases, leaving 15 bases between them. From germline, CDR1 is DFQATT and CDR2 SNEGSKA (reference sequence). This CDR3 has 15 residues. CDR3 sequence (DNA): TGCAGTGCTAGTGGCGACCGAGTTTCCACAGATACGCAGTATTTT. Amino acids: CSASGDRVSTDTQYF.

In the case of this clonotype: This may be a read error: a much more frequent sequence differs by one nucleotide. A read error is likely, as this CDR3 ends without the conserved phenylalanine or tryptophan. This chain links TRBV6-2 or TRBV6-3 with TRBJ2-3; no clear D. Trimming removed 5 bases from V and 2 bases from J, with 11 bases in between. The CDR3 length is 14 residues. CDR1 MNHEY and CDR2 SVGEGT come from the germline V gene. CDR3 DNA sequence: TGTGCCAGCAGTAACAGAATTACCACAGATACGCAGTATCTT. Translated: CASSNRITTDTQYL.